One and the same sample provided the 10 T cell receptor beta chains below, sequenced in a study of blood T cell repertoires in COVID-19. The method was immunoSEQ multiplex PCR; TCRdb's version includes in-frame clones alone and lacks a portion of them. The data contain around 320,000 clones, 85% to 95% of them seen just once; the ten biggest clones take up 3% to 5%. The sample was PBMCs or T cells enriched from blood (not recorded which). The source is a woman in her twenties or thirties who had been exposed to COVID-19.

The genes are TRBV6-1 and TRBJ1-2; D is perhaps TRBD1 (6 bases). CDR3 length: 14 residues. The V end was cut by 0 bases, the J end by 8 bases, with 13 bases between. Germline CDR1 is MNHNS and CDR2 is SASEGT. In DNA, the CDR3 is TGTGCCAGCAGTGAAGCGGCAGGGGTTGGGGGCTACACCTTC. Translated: CASSEAAGVGGYTF.

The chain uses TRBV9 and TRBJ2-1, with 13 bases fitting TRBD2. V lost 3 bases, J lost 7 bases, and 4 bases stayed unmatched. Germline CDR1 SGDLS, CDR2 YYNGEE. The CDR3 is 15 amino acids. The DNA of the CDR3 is TGTGCCAGCAGCGCAACTAGCGGGGGGGCTAATGAGCAGTTCTTC. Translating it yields CASSATSGGANEQFF.

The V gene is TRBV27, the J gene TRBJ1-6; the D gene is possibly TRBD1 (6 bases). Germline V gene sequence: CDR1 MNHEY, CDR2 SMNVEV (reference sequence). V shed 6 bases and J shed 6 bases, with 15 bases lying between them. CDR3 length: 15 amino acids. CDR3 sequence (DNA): TGTGCCAGCAGCCGCAAAGGACAGTCTAATTCACCCCTCCACTTT. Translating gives CASSRKGQSNSPLHF.

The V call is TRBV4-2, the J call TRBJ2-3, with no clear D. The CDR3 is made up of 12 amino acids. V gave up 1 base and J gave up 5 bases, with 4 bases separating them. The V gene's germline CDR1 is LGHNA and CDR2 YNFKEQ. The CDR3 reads CASSQAGDTQYF. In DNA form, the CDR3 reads TGTGCCAGCAGCCAAGCCGGAGATACGCAGTATTTT.

The CDR3 bases are TGTGCCAGCAGCTTGGGGCGAGGGGGTCTCCAGTACTTC. This encodes CASSLGRGGLQYF. This chain joins TRBV5-6 and TRBJ2-4; D is possibly TRBD1 (6 bases). Germline CDR1 reads SGHDT; CDR2 reads YYEEEE. With 0 bases removed from V and 13 bases from J, the gap between germline ends came to 14 bases. The CDR3 spans 13 residues.

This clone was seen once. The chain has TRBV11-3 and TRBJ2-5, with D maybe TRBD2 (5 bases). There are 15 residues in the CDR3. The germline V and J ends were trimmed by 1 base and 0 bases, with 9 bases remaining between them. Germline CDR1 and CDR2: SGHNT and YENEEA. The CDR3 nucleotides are TGTGCCAGCAGCTTAGTGTCGGGGTACCAAGAGACCCAGTACTTC. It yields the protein CASSLVSGYQETQYF.

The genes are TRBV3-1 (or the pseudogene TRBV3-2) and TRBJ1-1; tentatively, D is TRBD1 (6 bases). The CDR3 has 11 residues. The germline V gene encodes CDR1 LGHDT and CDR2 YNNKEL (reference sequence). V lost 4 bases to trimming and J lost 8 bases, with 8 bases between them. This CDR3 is CASSRDREAFF. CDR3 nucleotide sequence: TGTGCCAGCAGCCGAGACAGGGAAGCTTTCTTT.

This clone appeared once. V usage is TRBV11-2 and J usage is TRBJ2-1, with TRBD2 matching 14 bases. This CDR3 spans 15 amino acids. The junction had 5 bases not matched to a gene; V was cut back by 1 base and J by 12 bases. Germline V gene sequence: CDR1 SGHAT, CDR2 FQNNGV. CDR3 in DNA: TGTGCCAGCAGCTTAGCGGGACTAGCGGGGGTACCGCAGTTCTTC. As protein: CASSLAGLAGVPQFF.

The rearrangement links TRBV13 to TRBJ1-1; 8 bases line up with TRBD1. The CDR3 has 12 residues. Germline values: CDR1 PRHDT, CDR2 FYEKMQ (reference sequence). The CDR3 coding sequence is TGTGCTTCAGGGGGCACGGACACTGAAGCTTTCTTT. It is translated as CASGGTDTEAFF.

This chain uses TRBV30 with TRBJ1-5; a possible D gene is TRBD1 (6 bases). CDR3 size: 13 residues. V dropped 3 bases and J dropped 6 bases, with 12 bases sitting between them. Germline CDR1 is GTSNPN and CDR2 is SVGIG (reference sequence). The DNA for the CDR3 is TGTGCCTGGAGCGTACAGGGTGGTCAGCCCCAGCATTTT. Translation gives CAWSVQGGQPQHF.